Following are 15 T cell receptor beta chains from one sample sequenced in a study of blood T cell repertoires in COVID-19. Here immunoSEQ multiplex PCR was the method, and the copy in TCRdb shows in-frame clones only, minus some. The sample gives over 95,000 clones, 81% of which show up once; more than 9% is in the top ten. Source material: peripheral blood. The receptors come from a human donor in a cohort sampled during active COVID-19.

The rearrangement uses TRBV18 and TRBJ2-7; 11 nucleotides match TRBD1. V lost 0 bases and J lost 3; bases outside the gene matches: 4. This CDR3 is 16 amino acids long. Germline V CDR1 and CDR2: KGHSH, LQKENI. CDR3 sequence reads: CASSPPGQGGSYEQYF. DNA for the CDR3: TGTGCCAGCTCACCACCGGGACAGGGGGGAAGCTACGAGCAGTACTTC.

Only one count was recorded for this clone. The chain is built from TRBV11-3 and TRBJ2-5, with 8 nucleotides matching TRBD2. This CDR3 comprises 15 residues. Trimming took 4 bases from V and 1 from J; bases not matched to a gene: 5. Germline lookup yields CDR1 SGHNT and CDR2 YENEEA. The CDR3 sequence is CASSWGLGRQETQYF. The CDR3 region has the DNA TGTGCCAGCAGCTGGGGACTAGGCCGCCAAGAGACCCAGTACTTC.

CDR3 residues: CATSDLRQGGQAFF. The CDR3 region has the DNA TGTGCCACCAGTGATTTGCGTCAGGGAGGACAAGCTTTCTTT. The genes are TRBV24-1 and TRBJ1-1; possibly TRBD1 for D (5 bases). The ends were cut back, 0 bases at V and 9 bases at J, with 13 bases in the middle. CDR3 length equals 14 residues. Germline V CDR1 and CDR2: KGHDR, SFDVKD.

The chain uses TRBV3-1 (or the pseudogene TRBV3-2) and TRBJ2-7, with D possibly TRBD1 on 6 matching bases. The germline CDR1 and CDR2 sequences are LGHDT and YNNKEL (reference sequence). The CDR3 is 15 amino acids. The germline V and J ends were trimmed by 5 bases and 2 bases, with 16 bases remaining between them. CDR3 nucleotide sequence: TGTGCCAGCAGCAACGCGGACAGATCTACCTACGAGCAGTACTTC. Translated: CASSNADRSTYEQYF.

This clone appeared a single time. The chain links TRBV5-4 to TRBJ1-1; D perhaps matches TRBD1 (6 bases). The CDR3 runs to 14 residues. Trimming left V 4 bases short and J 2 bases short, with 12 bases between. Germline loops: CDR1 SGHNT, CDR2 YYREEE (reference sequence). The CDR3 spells CASSLQGINTEAFF. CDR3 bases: TGTGCCAGCAGCCTACAGGGTATTAACACTGAAGCTTTCTTT.

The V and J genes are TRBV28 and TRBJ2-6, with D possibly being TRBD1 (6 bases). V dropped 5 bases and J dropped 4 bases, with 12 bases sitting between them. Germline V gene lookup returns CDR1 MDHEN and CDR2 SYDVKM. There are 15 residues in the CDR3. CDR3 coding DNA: TGTGCCAGCAGTCGTTACAGGGCCGGGGCCAACGTCCTGACTTTC. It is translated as CASSRYRAGANVLTF. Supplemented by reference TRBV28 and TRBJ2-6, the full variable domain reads DVKVTQSSRYLVKRTGEKVFLECVQDMDHENMFWYRQDPGLGLRLIYFSYDVKMKEKGDIPEGYSVSREKKERFSLILESASTNQTSMYLCASSRYRAGANVLTFGAGSRLTVL.

DNA for the CDR3: TGTGCCAGCAGCTTCCAGGGTATCGCCTCTGGGGCCAACGTCCTGACTTTC. Protein product: CASSFQGIASGANVLTF. V usage is TRBV5-6 and J usage is TRBJ2-6; tentatively, D is TRBD1 (5 bases). The V end was cut by 2 bases, the J end by 0 bases, with 12 bases between. Germline V lookup: CDR1 SGHDT, CDR2 YYEEEE. The CDR3 extends over 17 amino acids.

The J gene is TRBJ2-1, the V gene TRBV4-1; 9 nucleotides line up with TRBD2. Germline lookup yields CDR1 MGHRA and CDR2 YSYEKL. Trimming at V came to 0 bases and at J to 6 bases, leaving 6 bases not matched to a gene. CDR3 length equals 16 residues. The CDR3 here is CASSQEGGGDLNEQFF. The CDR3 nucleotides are TGCGCCAGCAGCCAAGAGGGCGGGGGGGACCTCAATGAGCAGTTCTTC.

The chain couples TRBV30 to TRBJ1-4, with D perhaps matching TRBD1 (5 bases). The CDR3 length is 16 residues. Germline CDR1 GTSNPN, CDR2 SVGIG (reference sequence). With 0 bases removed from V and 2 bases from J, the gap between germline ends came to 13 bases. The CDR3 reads CAWSVKPGGTNEKLFF. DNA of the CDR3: TGTGCCTGGAGTGTAAAGCCGGGGGGGACTAATGAAAAACTGTTTTTT.

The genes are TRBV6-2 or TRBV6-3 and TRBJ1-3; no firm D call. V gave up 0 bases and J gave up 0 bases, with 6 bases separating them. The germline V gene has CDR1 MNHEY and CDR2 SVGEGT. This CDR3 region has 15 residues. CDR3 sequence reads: CASSYSRSSGNTIYF. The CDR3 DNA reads TGTGCCAGCAGTTACTCACGGAGCTCTGGAAACACCATATATTTT.

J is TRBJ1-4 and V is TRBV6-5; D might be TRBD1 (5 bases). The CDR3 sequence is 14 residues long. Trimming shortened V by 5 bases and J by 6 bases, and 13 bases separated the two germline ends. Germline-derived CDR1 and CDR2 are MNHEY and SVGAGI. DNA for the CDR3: TGTGCCAGCAGTCCTCAGGGCGGTTATGAAAAACTGTTTTTT. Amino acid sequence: CASSPQGGYEKLFF.

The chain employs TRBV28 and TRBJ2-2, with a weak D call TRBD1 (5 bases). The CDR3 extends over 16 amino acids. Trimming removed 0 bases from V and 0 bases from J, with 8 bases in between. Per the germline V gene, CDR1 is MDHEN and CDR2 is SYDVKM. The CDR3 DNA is TGTGCCAGCAGTTTATGGGGGCCCGCGAACACCGGGGAGCTGTTTTTT. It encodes CASSLWGPANTGELFF.

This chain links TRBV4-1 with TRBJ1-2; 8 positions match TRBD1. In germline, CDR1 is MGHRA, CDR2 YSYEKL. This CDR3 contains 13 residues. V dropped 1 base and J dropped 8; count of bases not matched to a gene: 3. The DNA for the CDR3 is TGCGCCAGCAGCCAAGGACAGGGGACCGGCTACACCTTC. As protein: CASSQGQGTGYTF.

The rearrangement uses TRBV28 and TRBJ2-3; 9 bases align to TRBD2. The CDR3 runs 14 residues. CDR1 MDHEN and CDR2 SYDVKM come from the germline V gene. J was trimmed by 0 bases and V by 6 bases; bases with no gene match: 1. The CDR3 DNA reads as TGTGCCAGCAGCACTAGCGGGAGCACAGATACGCAGTATTTT. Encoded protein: CASSTSGSTDTQYF.

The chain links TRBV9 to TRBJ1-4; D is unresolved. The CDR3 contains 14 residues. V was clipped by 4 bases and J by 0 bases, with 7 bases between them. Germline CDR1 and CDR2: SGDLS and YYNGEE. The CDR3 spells CASSPSPTNEKLFF. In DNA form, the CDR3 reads TGTGCCAGCAGCCCCAGTCCAACTAATGAAAAACTGTTTTTT.